One sample yielded the 29 T cell receptor beta chains listed below, sequenced in a study of T cell responses to AZD1222 COVID-19 vaccine. Repertoires were generated with immunoSEQ multiplex PCR, while TCRdb's copy carries only in-frame clones and drops some. This sample has fewer than 85,000 clones, with 80% to 90% found just once. The source material was peripheral blood, sampled on day 0 of AZD1222 vaccination. Receptors were obtained from an adult in good health.

The CDR3 here is CASGLPGTTDNEQFF. CDR3 bases: TGTGCTAGTGGTTTGCCCGGGACTACCGACAATGAGCAGTTCTTC. The chain couples TRBV12-5 to TRBJ2-1; 7 bases are shared with TRBD2. The CDR3 is made up of 15 amino acids. After removal of 2 bases from V and 5 bases from J, the junction contained 6 bases not matched to a gene. The germline CDR1 and CDR2 sequences are LGHNT and FRNRAP. The full variable domain, completed using reference TRBV12-5 and TRBJ2-1, is DARVTQTPRHKVTEMGQEVTMRCQPILGHNTVFWYRQTMMQGLELLAYFRNRAPLDDSGMPKDRFSAEMPDATLATLKIQPSEPRDSAVYFCASGLPGTTDNEQFFGPGTRLTVL.

This clone showed up just once. This chain joins TRBV10-3 and TRBJ2-1; D may be TRBD1 (5 bases). Germline assignment: CDR1 ENHRY and CDR2 SYGVKD. The germline V and J ends were trimmed by 6 bases and 6 bases, with 12 bases remaining between them. CDR3 length equals 13 residues. CDR3 in amino acids: CAISPAGPNEQFF. Written as DNA, the CDR3 is TGTGCCATCAGCCCAGCAGGGCCCAATGAGCAGTTCTTC.

The V gene is TRBV6-5, the J gene TRBJ2-1; D could derive from TRBD1 or TRBD2 (5 bases each). Trimming took 7 bases from V and 5 from J, leaving 15 bases between them. The CDR3 loop spans 14 amino acids. Germline CDR1 MNHEY, CDR2 SVGAGI. The DNA for the CDR3 is TGTGCCAGCACCCCGGAGAGGGGTGACAATGAGCAGTTCTTC. Its protein product is CASTPERGDNEQFF.

This chain joins TRBV28 and TRBJ2-5, with D unclear. From germline, CDR1 is MDHEN and CDR2 SYDVKM. V was pared by 6 bases and J by 4 bases, with 12 bases between. This CDR3 is built from 13 residues. CDR3 loop: CASSDRTGETQYF. CDR3 coding DNA: TGTGCCAGCAGCGATCGGACGGGAGAGACCCAGTACTTC.

V usage is TRBV4-2 and J usage is TRBJ2-7, with 9 bases identical to TRBD2. Unmatched junction bases numbered 6, after V lost 3 bases and J lost 3 bases. Germline V gene sequence: CDR1 LGHNA, CDR2 YNFKEQ. The CDR3 has 15 amino acids. This chain's CDR3 is CASSQTAGGSYEQYF. The CDR3 DNA reads as TGTGCCAGCAGCCAGACAGCGGGAGGTAGCTACGAGCAGTACTTC.

The V gene is TRBV24-1, the J gene TRBJ2-2, with D perhaps being TRBD1 or TRBD2 (5 bases each). V lost 3 bases to trimming and J lost 6 bases, with 19 bases between them. Per germline, CDR1 KGHDR and CDR2 SFDVKD. This CDR3 comprises 17 residues. This chain's CDR3 is CATSDPQGRVGSGELFF. The CDR3 bases are TGTGCCACCAGTGATCCGCAGGGACGGGTCGGATCCGGGGAGCTGTTTTTT.

The V gene is TRBV11-2, the J gene TRBJ2-1; no definite D call. The CDR3 extends over 13 amino acids. Trimming pared 4 bases from V and 6 bases from J, leaving 10 bases between. Germline V gene sequence: CDR1 SGHAT, CDR2 FQNNGV. The CDR3 region has the DNA TGTGCCAGCAGCTACCGACGGATCAATGAGCAGTTCTTC. Protein: CASSYRRINEQFF. The whole variable domain, remainder taken from reference TRBV11-2 and TRBJ2-1, is EAGVAQSPRYKIIEKRQSVAFWCNPISGHATLYWYQQILGQGPKLLIQFQNNGVVDDSQLPKDRFSAERLKGVDSTLKIQPAKLEDSAVYLCASSYRRINEQFFGPGTRLTVL.

V gene TRBV28 combines with J gene TRBJ2-7; TRBD2 might be the D (6 bases). The ends were cut back, 6 bases at V and 0 bases at J, with 9 bases in the middle. Germline V gene lookup returns CDR1 MDHEN and CDR2 SYDVKM. This CDR3 is built from 13 residues. In DNA form, the CDR3 reads TGTGCCAGCAGCCCTAGCGTCTCCTACGAGCAGTACTTC. This gives the protein CASSPSVSYEQYF.

This clone was picked up one time. The DNA of the CDR3 is TGTGCCAGCGCCTTACAGGGGGCGGGCGGAAACACCATATATTTT. Protein sequence: CASALQGAGGNTIYF. This chain joins TRBV28 and TRBJ1-3; 9 positions agree with TRBD1. The CDR3 is 15 residues long. After removal of 8 bases from V and 4 bases from J, the junction contained 9 bases not matched to a gene. Germline V gene data show CDR1 as MDHEN and CDR2 as SYDVKM.

This rearrangement joins TRBV7-8 to TRBJ2-7; D is tentatively TRBD1 or TRBD2 (7 bases each). Germline-derived CDR1 and CDR2 are SGHVS and FQNEAQ. This CDR3 comprises 15 residues. The V and J ends lost 1 base and 2 bases respectively, with 12 bases between them. CDR3 coding DNA: TGTGCCAGCAGCTTAGGGGCAGGGGGGGCCTACGAGCAGTACTTC. Its protein is CASSLGAGGAYEQYF.

The chain links TRBV29-1 to TRBJ1-4; TRBD1 agrees at 7 bases. The CDR3 covers 13 residues. J was trimmed by 5 bases and V by 5 bases; bases with no gene match: 5. Germline V gives CDR1 SQVTM, CDR2 ANQGSEA. The CDR3 loop reads CSVSVGGNEKLFF. The CDR3 bases are TGCAGCGTTTCCGTAGGGGGCAATGAAAAACTGTTTTTT.

The J gene is TRBJ2-2, the V gene TRBV5-1, with TRBD2 matching over 10 bases. CDR1 is SGHRS, CDR2 YFSETQ, per germline. This CDR3 spans 16 amino acids. V lost 4 bases, J lost 1 base, and 4 bases stayed unmatched. This chain's CDR3 is CASSLRTSGNTGELFF. The CDR3 nucleotides read TGCGCCAGCAGCCTAAGGACTAGCGGGAACACCGGGGAGCTGTTTTTT.

The gene calls are TRBV28 and TRBJ1-2; D gene ambiguous. The CDR3 extends over 12 amino acids. The V and J ends lost 7 bases and 2 bases respectively, with 8 bases between them. The germline CDR1 and CDR2 sequences are MDHEN and SYDVKM. The CDR3 bases are TGTGCCAGCAATGGGGTGAACTATGGCTACACCTTC. This sequence encodes CASNGVNYGYTF.

The chain combines TRBV28 with TRBJ1-4, with D tentatively TRBD1 (6 bases). This CDR3 is 17 amino acids long. Trimming removed 4 bases at V and 7 bases at J, with 22 bases between. Germline CDR1 MDHEN, CDR2 SYDVKM. The CDR3 loop reads CASSSGGRTPKGEKLFF. In DNA, the CDR3 is TGTGCCAGCAGTTCGGGGGGCCGGACTCCCAAGGGTGAAAAACTGTTTTTT.

In DNA, the CDR3 is TGTGCCAGCAGTCGACAGGGCACTCGGATGACTGAAGCTTTCTTT. Translating it yields CASSRQGTRMTEAFF. The chain links TRBV2 to TRBJ1-1, with TRBD1 identical over 7 bases. The CDR3 spans 15 residues. Germline CDR1 and CDR2: SNHLY and FYNNEI. The junction had 11 bases not matched to a gene; V was cut back by 5 bases and J by 5 bases.

V and J are TRBV18 and TRBJ2-1; D call uncertain. Trimming took off 3 bases at V and 1 base at J, with 16 bases between the two ends. Germline loops: CDR1 KGHSH, CDR2 LQKENI. This CDR3 has 17 residues. CDR3 loop: CASSPYGPSGSYNEQFF. In DNA, the CDR3 is TGTGCCAGCTCACCCTATGGCCCTTCCGGGTCCTACAATGAGCAGTTCTTC. Full variable domain (remainder filled in from reference TRBV18 and TRBJ2-1): NAGVMQNPRHLVRRRGQEARLRCSPMKGHSHVYWYRQLPEEGLKFMVYLQKENIIDESGMPKERFSAEFPKEGPSILRIQQVVRGDSAAYFCASSPYGPSGSYNEQFFGPGTRLTVL.

The chain joins TRBV10-2 to TRBJ1-1; D is ambiguous. Germline V gene data show CDR1 as WSHSY and CDR2 as SAAADI. The CDR3 is 11 amino acids. The V and J ends lost 6 bases and 4 bases respectively, with 6 bases between them. CDR3 in amino acids: CASSFRTEAFF. The CDR3 coding sequence is TGCGCCAGCAGCTTTCGCACTGAAGCTTTCTTT.

The genes are TRBV28 and TRBJ1-6; no definite D call. Germline CDR1 reads MDHEN; CDR2 reads SYDVKM. The V gene lost 10 bases and the J gene lost 0 bases, with 10 bases spanning the gap. The CDR3 covers 14 residues. The CDR3 loop reads CATSESSYNSPLHF. CDR3 coding DNA: TGTGCCACCTCCGAAAGCTCCTATAATTCACCCCTCCACTTT.

This sequence joins TRBV13 and TRBJ2-3; 7 bases fit TRBD2. CDR3 size: 16 residues. Trimming took 4 bases from V and 5 from J; bases not matched to a gene: 12. Germline values: CDR1 PRHDT, CDR2 FYEKMQ (reference sequence). In nucleotides, the CDR3 is TGTGCCAGCAGCTCCCTCTTACGGGAGGCTGGAGATACGCAGTATTTT. This gives the protein CASSSLLREAGDTQYF.

This clone appeared once. This sequence joins TRBV19 and TRBJ1-5, with D hard to call. The germline V and J ends were trimmed by 1 base and 3 bases, with 7 bases remaining between them. The CDR3 is 14 amino acids. Germline-derived CDR1 and CDR2 are LNHDA and SQIVND (reference sequence). CDR3 region: CASSIAGPNQPQHF. Written as DNA, the CDR3 is TGTGCCAGTAGTATAGCAGGCCCCAATCAGCCCCAGCATTTT.

The J gene is TRBJ1-6, the V gene TRBV28; 10 nucleotides line up with TRBD1. V dropped 9 bases and J dropped 8; count of bases not matched to a gene: 4. Germline assignment: CDR1 MDHEN and CDR2 SYDVKM. The CDR3 has 13 residues. The CDR3, as DNA: TGTGCCAGTGAGGGACAGGGGCATTCACCCCTCCACTTT. It encodes CASEGQGHSPLHF.

This clone was seen only once. The rearrangement uses TRBV5-1 and TRBJ2-5; D is ambiguous. The germline CDR1 and CDR2 sequences are SGHRS and YFSETQ. The CDR3 sequence is 14 residues long. The ends were cut back, 0 bases at V and 2 bases at J, with 8 bases in the middle. CDR3 in amino acids: CASSLGVAQETQYF. In DNA form, the CDR3 reads TGCGCCAGCAGCTTGGGGGTGGCACAAGAGACCCAGTACTTC.

This chain joins TRBV7-2 and TRBJ2-2; 11 bases align to TRBD2. This CDR3 is built from 19 residues. Germline CDR1 reads SGHTA; CDR2 reads FQGNSA. J gave up 4 bases and V 5 bases, and 15 bases lay outside the gene matches. CDR3 coding DNA: TGTGCCAGCAGCCCTTTAGCGGGACTAGCGGCATTAATCACCGGGGAGCTGTTTTTT. It encodes CASSPLAGLAALITGELFF. Complete variable domain (other parts from reference TRBV7-2 and TRBJ2-2): GAGVSQSPSNKVTEKGKDVELRCDPISGHTALYWYRQSLGQGLEFLIYFQGNSAPDKSGLPSDRFSAERTGGSVSTLTIQRTQQEDSAVYLCASSPLAGLAALITGELFFGEGSRLTVL.

The V and J genes are TRBV30 and TRBJ2-7; unclear D gene. CDR3 size: 11 residues. From germline, CDR1 is GTSNPN and CDR2 SVGIG (reference sequence). Trimming removed 3 bases at V and 4 bases at J, with 7 bases between. CDR3 region: CAWSGDYEQYF. The CDR3, as DNA: TGTGCCTGGAGCGGTGATTACGAGCAGTACTTC.

J is TRBJ2-1 and V is TRBV24-1; D is possibly TRBD2 (5 bases). The V end lost 4 bases, the J end lost 3 bases, and 6 bases lay between the germline ends. CDR3 length: 13 residues. In germline, CDR1 is KGHDR, CDR2 SFDVKD. Written as DNA, the CDR3 is TGTGCCACCAGTGACGACTACTACAATGAGCAGTTCTTC. It encodes CATSDDYYNEQFF.

J is TRBJ2-2 and V is TRBV2, with a weak D call TRBD2 (5 bases). The CDR3 is 13 residues long. Looked up from germline, CDR1 is SNHLY and CDR2 is FYNNEI. V was trimmed by 7 bases and J by 6 bases, leaving 12 bases between them. CDR3 in DNA: TGTGCCAGCACCCCGAGGGAAGCCGGGGAGCTGTTTTTT. This sequence encodes CASTPREAGELFF.

The chain uses TRBV28 and TRBJ2-7, with a weak D call TRBD1 (5 bases). Germline V gene sequence: CDR1 MDHEN, CDR2 SYDVKM. V was clipped by 4 bases and J by 6 bases, with 13 bases between them. The CDR3 contains 13 residues. CDR3 nucleotides: TGTGCCAGCAGTTCCTACTCAGGGTTCGAGCAGTACTTC. As protein: CASSSYSGFEQYF.

The rearrangement uses TRBV11-2 and TRBJ2-5; D is uncertain. V lost 0 bases and J 8 bases, leaving 10 bases between the germline ends. CDR1 is SGHAT and CDR2 is FQNNGV in the germline V gene. There are 13 residues in the CDR3. This CDR3 reads CASSLDTKVTQYF. DNA for the CDR3: TGTGCCAGCAGCTTAGACACCAAGGTCACCCAGTACTTC.

V gene TRBV9 combines with J gene TRBJ2-2; D not certain. The germline V and J ends were trimmed by 2 bases and 5 bases, with 10 bases remaining between them. Germline values: CDR1 SGDLS, CDR2 YYNGEE. The CDR3 sequence is 14 residues long. DNA for the CDR3: TGTGCCAGCAGCGTGACCGTTACGACCGGGGAGCTGTTTTTT. This gives the protein CASSVTVTTGELFF.